Presented here are 9 T cell receptor beta chains from one specimen sequenced in a study of T cell changes during pregnancy in multiple sclerosis. TCRdb keeps only in-frame clones here, not all; method: immunoSEQ multiplex PCR. Of approximately 50,000 clones listed, about 92% are singletons. Sequencing was performed on peripheral blood, taken in the third trimester of pregnancy. Receptor source: a female donor in good health, enrolled as a control in a pregnancy study.

The chain recombines TRBV27 with TRBJ1-4; TRBD1 matches at 9 bases. The CDR3 has 21 residues. CDR1 and CDR2 (germline): MNHEY, SMNVEV (reference sequence). V lost 2 bases to trimming and J lost 0 bases; unmatched junction nucleotides: 16. The CDR3 nucleotides are TGTGCCAGCAGTTTAGCAATGGTACCGGGACAGGGTAACCCAACTAATGAAAAACTGTTTTTT. This translates into CASSLAMVPGQGNPTNEKLFF. Complete variable domain (other parts from reference TRBV27 and TRBJ1-4): EAQVTQNPRYLITVTGKKLTVTCSQNMNHEYMSWYRQDPGLGLRQIYYSMNVEVTDKGDVPEGYKVSRKEKRNFPLILESPSPNQTSLYFCASSLAMVPGQGNPTNEKLFFGSGTQLSVL.

This clone was recorded once. This chain links TRBV2 with TRBJ1-1, with a possible D match to TRBD1 (5 bases). Germline V CDR1 and CDR2: SNHLY, FYNNEI. Deletions cut 2 bases from V and 3 bases from J, with 7 bases between. This CDR3 comprises 13 residues. CDR3 coding DNA: TGTGCCAGCAGTGAAATCAGGGACACTGAAGCTTTCTTT. This translates into CASSEIRDTEAFF.

The chain has TRBV6-5 and TRBJ2-1; D might be TRBD2 (5 bases). Germline CDR1 is MNHEY and CDR2 is SVGAGI. The CDR3 contains 14 residues. The V end lost 2 bases, the J end lost 6 bases, and 11 bases lay between the germline ends. CDR3 in DNA: TGTGCCAGCAGTTACGTGGGAGAGGGCAATGAGCAGTTCTTC. It encodes CASSYVGEGNEQFF.

This chain connects TRBV9 to TRBJ2-5; 9 bases line up with TRBD2. This CDR3 spans 14 amino acids. CDR1 is SGDLS, CDR2 YYNGEE, per germline. After removal of 4 bases from V and 6 bases from J, the junction contained 7 bases not matched to a gene. This CDR3 is CASSPASGAQTQYF. The DNA of the CDR3 is TGTGCCAGCAGCCCTGCTAGCGGGGCACAGACCCAGTACTTC.

This clone appeared a single time. The rearrangement joins TRBV7-2 to TRBJ1-1, with D unresolved. Trimming stripped 5 bases from V and 4 bases from J, with 14 bases between. The CDR3 spans 14 residues. CDR1 is SGHTA, CDR2 FQGNSA, per germline. The CDR3 reads CASSTRRRGTEAFF. As DNA, the CDR3 is TGTGCCAGCAGCACAAGACGGCGCGGCACTGAAGCTTTCTTT.

The chain carries TRBV7-9 and TRBJ2-7, with TRBD2 as a possible D gene (5 bases). The germline gives CDR1 SEHNR, CDR2 FQNEAQ (reference sequence). CDR3 length: 13 residues. V lost 7 bases to trimming and J lost 2 bases, with 12 bases between them. CDR3 protein: CASTLSGAYEQYF. The CDR3 DNA sequence: TGTGCCAGCACCCTCTCCGGGGCCTACGAGCAGTACTTC.

This chain links TRBV7-9 with TRBJ2-1; a weak D match, TRBD2 (5 bases). The CDR3 runs 13 residues. The germline CDR1 and CDR2 sequences are SEHNR and FQNEAQ (reference sequence). Trimming pared 4 bases from V and 6 bases from J, leaving 10 bases between. CDR3 nucleotides: TGTGCCAGCAGCTCTACTAGACCCAATGAGCAGTTCTTC. Translated: CASSSTRPNEQFF.

The chain carries TRBV9 and TRBJ2-1; D is perhaps TRBD2 (7 bases). Trimming shortened V by 0 bases and J by 5 bases, and 12 bases separated the two germline ends. The CDR3 has 15 amino acids. The germline V gene has CDR1 SGDLS and CDR2 YYNGEE. The CDR3: CASSVARGPNNEQFF. The CDR3 DNA sequence: TGTGCCAGCAGCGTAGCGCGGGGGCCCAACAATGAGCAGTTCTTC.

This chain joins TRBV30 and TRBJ2-5; 14 nucleotides match TRBD2. The V gene end was trimmed by 3 bases and the J gene end by 7 bases; junction bases not matched to a gene: 10. The CDR3 spans 16 residues. Germline CDR1 GTSNPN, CDR2 SVGIG (reference sequence). Here the CDR3 DNA reads TGTGCCTGGAGAGGACTAGCGGGAGGTGGGTCGGTGACCCAGTACTTC. As protein: CAWRGLAGGGSVTQYF.